These 22 T cell receptor beta chains share one sample of origin, sequenced in a study of blood T cells in healthy people across ages. Combining a sample-barcoded 5' primer with a J-beta primer mix, a second PCR ran for roughly 7 to 12 cycles. TCRdb recomputed calls from the 5' RACE reads with MiXCR, one row per CDR3 protein. The sample comprises about 800,000 distinct CDR3 sequences, about three fifths of which are singletons, and around 22% rests with the top ten. The sequenced sample consisted of blood. The receptors here all came from a man aged 30 to 45 in good health.

V and J are TRBV2 and TRBJ2-4; either TRBD1 or TRBD2 may fit D (5 bases each). With the DNA end fitting TRBJ2-7 better, the J assignment may be wrong. The germline V gene has CDR1 SNHLY and CDR2 FYNNEI. The CDR3 totals 14 residues. The CDR3 sequence is CASGNRDGSYEQYF. The CDR3 DNA reads TGTGCCAGCGGAAACCGGGACGGCTCCTACGAGCAGTACTTC.

This clonotype has just a few counts. The CDR3 DNA follows: TGTGCCAGCAGCTCAGGGGTGACCTACGAGCAGTACTTC. This encodes CASSSGVTYEQYF. This chain connects TRBV7-2 to TRBJ2-7; D is possibly TRBD1 (6 bases). The V end lost 4 bases, the J end lost 2 bases, and 9 bases lay between the germline ends. The CDR3 sequence is 13 residues long. Germline V lookup: CDR1 SGHTA, CDR2 FQGNSA.

The rearrangement links TRBV12-3 or TRBV12-4 to TRBJ2-1, with TRBD2 as a possible D gene (6 bases). Trimming shortened V by 6 bases and J by 14 bases, and 14 bases separated the two germline ends. This CDR3 contains 11 residues. CDR3 nucleotides: TGTGCCAGCAGACTCCGGGACTCTGAGTTCTTC. Protein product: CASRLRDSEFF.

The rearrangement joins TRBV6-6 to TRBJ1-2, with D hard to call. This CDR3 has 15 amino acids. The germline V gene encodes CDR1 MNHNY and CDR2 SVGAGI (reference sequence). The V gene lost 6 bases and the J gene lost 4 bases, with 18 bases spanning the gap. The CDR3 coding sequence is TGTGCCAGCAGACCTATGGGAGGCAGCTTCTATGGCTACACCTTC. Translation: CASRPMGGSFYGYTF.

This clonotype was detected a few times. The chain joins TRBV10-2 to TRBJ2-5; perhaps D is TRBD1 or TRBD2 (6 bases each). The CDR3 has 17 amino acids. Germline CDR1 and CDR2: WSHSY and SAAADI. Trimming pared 0 bases from V and 2 bases from J, leaving 16 bases between. The CDR3 DNA follows: TGCGCCAGCAGTGAGTCCCCCGGGGGCGGGGTACAAGAGACCCAGTACTTC. Translation gives CASSESPGGGVQETQYF.

The rearrangement uses TRBV2 and TRBJ2-6, with a weak D call TRBD1 (5 bases). V lost 7 bases to trimming and J lost 0 bases, with 13 bases between them. The CDR3 loop spans 16 amino acids. Germline values: CDR1 SNHLY, CDR2 FYNNEI. The CDR3 spells CASKGERASGANVLTF. The CDR3 nucleotides read TGTGCCAGCAAAGGGGAACGGGCCTCTGGGGCCAACGTCCTGACTTTC.

The chain uses TRBV20-1 and TRBJ2-3; 7 bases map to TRBD1. CDR1 is DFQATT and CDR2 is SNEGSKA in the germline V gene (reference sequence). The CDR3 totals 15 residues. V gave up 6 bases and J gave up 0 bases; unmatched junction bases: 9. The CDR3, as DNA: TGCAGTGCACTCAGACAGGGTTCTAGCACAGATACGCAGTATTTT. It yields the protein CSALRQGSSTDTQYF.

The genes are TRBV6-6 and TRBJ2-6; D ambiguous. The CDR3 runs 16 residues. CDR1 is MNHNY, CDR2 SVGAGI, per germline (reference sequence). The germline V and J ends were trimmed by 5 bases and 2 bases, with 13 bases remaining between them. CDR3 residues: CASSPGDRAGANVLTF. DNA for the CDR3: TGTGCCAGCAGTCCGGGCGATAGGGCTGGGGCCAACGTCCTGACTTTC.

This rearrangement joins TRBV10-2 to TRBJ1-2, with D perhaps TRBD1 (5 bases). The V end was cut by 10 bases, the J end by 3 bases, with 21 bases between. Per the germline V gene, CDR1 is WSHSY and CDR2 is SAAADI. This CDR3 is 15 amino acids long. CDR3 in amino acids: CATQLPRVLDYGYTF. In nucleotides, the CDR3 is TGCGCCACCCAATTGCCCAGGGTGTTGGACTATGGCTACACCTTC.

This clonotype was picked up one time. The genes are TRBV28 and TRBJ1-2; D is ambiguous. Between the trimmed V and J ends, which lost 7 bases and 13 bases, there was a span of 13 bases. The CDR3 runs 10 residues. Germline loops: CDR1 MDHEN, CDR2 SYDVKM. The CDR3 bases are TGTGCCAGCATTCCTAGAACCCGCACCTTC. Amino acids: CASIPRTRTF.

This rearrangement joins TRBV4-1 to TRBJ2-1; possibly TRBD1 for D (6 bases). CDR1 MGHRA and CDR2 YSYEKL come from the germline V gene. This CDR3 is built from 16 residues. Trimming removed 1 base from V and 5 bases from J, with 15 bases in between. The CDR3 is CASSQVLGRGNNEQFF. CDR3 DNA sequence: TGCGCCAGCAGCCAAGTTCTTGGCAGGGGCAACAATGAGCAGTTCTTC.

The DNA for the CDR3 is TGCAGTGCCCCCAGACAGTACTATGGCTACACCTTC. It translates to CSAPRQYYGYTF. The rearrangement links TRBV20-1 to TRBJ1-2; maybe TRBD1 (5 bases). The CDR3 covers 12 residues. V shed 6 bases and J shed 3 bases, with 11 bases lying between them. Germline values: CDR1 DFQATT, CDR2 SNEGSKA (reference sequence).

This chain links TRBV25-1 with TRBJ1-1; TRBD1 agrees at 9 bases. The CDR3 covers 16 residues. V lost 6 bases and J lost 6; bases outside the gene matches: 14. CDR1 and CDR2 (germline): MGHDK, SYGVNS. CDR3 bases: TGTGCCAGCAGGTCCGGGACAGGGTATAGGGACGCTGAAGCTTTCTTT. Its protein is CASRSGTGYRDAEAFF.

The V and J genes are TRBV20-1 and TRBJ2-7, with D perhaps TRBD1 (7 bases). Germline V CDR1 and CDR2: DFQATT, SNEGSKA (reference sequence). The V end was cut by 0 bases, the J end by 4 bases, with 16 bases between. This CDR3 comprises 15 residues. The CDR3 loop is CSARDAGRGEYEQYF. As DNA, the CDR3 is TGCAGTGCTAGAGACGCGGGCAGGGGGGAGTACGAGCAGTACTTC.

The table lists this clonotype with a few counts. The genes are TRBV29-1 and TRBJ2-3; D ambiguous. Germline CDR1 reads SQVTM; CDR2 reads ANQGSEA. Trimming shortened V by 1 base and J by 6 bases, and 5 bases separated the two germline ends. The CDR3 spans 11 residues. CDR3 region: CSVEVWDTQYF. CDR3 DNA sequence: TGCAGCGTTGAAGTGTGGGATACGCAGTATTTT.

The V gene is TRBV20-1, the J gene TRBJ2-3; D gene uncertain. Germline V gene data show CDR1 as DFQATT and CDR2 as SNEGSKA (reference sequence). V was trimmed by 5 bases and J by 2 bases, leaving 8 bases between them. The CDR3 covers 12 residues. CDR3 DNA: TGCAGTGCTGGAAGGACCACAGATACGCAGTATTTT. It codes for CSAGRTTDTQYF.

V usage is TRBV30 and J usage is TRBJ1-1; D is ambiguous. Germline lookup yields CDR1 GTSNPN and CDR2 SVGIG (reference sequence). Deletions cut 0 bases from V and 0 bases from J, with 5 bases between. CDR3 length: 13 amino acids. As DNA, the CDR3 is TGTGCCTGGAGTGTGCTGTTGAACACTGAAGCTTTCTTT. Amino acids: CAWSVLLNTEAFF. The full variable domain, its missing parts supplied by reference TRBV30 and TRBJ1-1, is SQTIHQWPATLVQPVGSPLSLECTVEGTSNPNLYWYRQAAGRGLQLLFYSVGIGQISSEVPQNLSASRPQDRQFILSSKKLLLSDSGFYLCAWSVLLNTEAFFGQGTRLTVV.

The rearrangement joins TRBV12-3 or TRBV12-4 to TRBJ2-5, with D possibly being TRBD1 or TRBD2 (5 bases each). The CDR3 is 12 residues long. V lost 6 bases, J lost 10 bases, and 15 bases lay in between. Here the CDR3 reads CASSRDMGDQYF. The CDR3 bases are TGTGCCAGCAGCCGGGATATGGGGGACCAGTACTTC.

V and J are TRBV7-3 and TRBJ2-2, with D unresolved. The CDR3 runs 16 residues. Germline V CDR1 and CDR2: SGHTA, FQGTGA. The ends were cut back, 6 bases at V and 0 bases at J, with 14 bases in the middle. DNA for the CDR3: TGTGCCAGCAGTTCCCGGGTAGGCTCGAACACCGGGGAGCTGTTTTTT. Its translation: CASSSRVGSNTGELFF.

The V and J genes are TRBV9 and TRBJ2-7; D is perhaps TRBD1 or TRBD2 (5 bases each). There are 14 residues in the CDR3. Germline lookup yields CDR1 SGDLS and CDR2 YYNGEE. The V and J ends lost 9 bases and 6 bases respectively, with 22 bases between them. Written as DNA, the CDR3 is TGTGCCACCCGAGGGGACGGGGAAGAGAGCGAGCAGTACTTC. Protein product: CATRGDGEESEQYF.

This chain joins TRBV20-1 and TRBJ2-1; TRBD1 aligns across 10 bases. CDR3 length equals 12 residues. Germline CDR1 reads DFQATT; CDR2 reads SNEGSKA (reference sequence). The CDR3 reads CSGQGGRDEQFF. CDR3 bases: TGCAGCGGACAGGGGGGGCGAGATGAGCAGTTCTTC.

The V gene is TRBV7-2, the J gene TRBJ2-7; D is unclear. CDR3 size: 14 residues. V was pared by 3 bases and J by 2 bases, with 11 bases between. CDR1 is SGHTA and CDR2 is FQGNSA in the germline V gene. The CDR3 is CASSFGGATYEQYF. The CDR3 nucleotides are TGTGCCAGCAGCTTTGGCGGAGCCACCTACGAGCAGTACTTC.